This T cell receptor beta chain was sequenced in a study of neoadjuvant anti-PD-1 for oral cavity cancer. Trimming stripped 1 base from V and 0 bases from J, with 11 bases between. CDR3 length: 15 amino acids. CDR1 and CDR2 (germline): SGDLS, YYNGEE. This clone was picked up one time. Profiled with immunoSEQ multiplex PCR; TCRdb holds only in-frame clones, not every one. Here the sample spans 6,000 to 7,500 clones, over 65% being singletons. The specimen was PBMCs, collected before nivolumab (anti-PD-1) treatment. The receptor comes from a person between 40 and 79 years old with oral cavity squamous cell carcinoma. The chain is built from TRBV9 and TRBJ2-7; D is ambiguous. CDR3 in DNA: TGTGCCAGCAGCGTATGGTGGTTCAACTCCTACGAGCAGTACTTC. This gives the protein CASSVWWFNSYEQYF. The full variable domain, with the rest looked up from reference TRBV9 and TRBJ2-7, is DSGVTQTPKHLITATGQRVTLRCSPRSGDLSVYWYQQSLDQGLQFLIQYYNGEERAKGNILERFSAQQFPDLHSELNLSSLELGDSALYFCASSVWWFNSYEQYFGPGTRLTVT.